The clone carrying this T cell receptor (beta chain) appeared a few times. Its antigen is currently unknown. TCR beta CDR3 sequences were amplified from RNA transcripts. First-round RT-PCR with HTBI primers amplified the TCR CDR3 region. TCRdb reprocessed the multiplex PCR reads with MiXCR, giving one entry per CDR3 protein. The sample records hundreds of thousands of distinct CDR3 sequences, 15% to 18% being singletons. This entry belongs to a study of T cells in Graves' hyperthyroidism and ophthalmopathy. Study-wide results and caveats: Ophthalmopathy was model-predicted a median about 6.9 months pre-onset.

Clinical symptoms, serum thyroxine, TRAb, thyroid ultrasound and orbital computed tomography established diagnosis. Source material for PBMCs was about 11 ml fresh peripheral blood. The sequence derives from a woman aged 18-29 years with Graves' hyperthyroidism. Sequences were obtained from blood.

In nucleotides, the CDR3 is TGTGCCAGCAGCTTAGGGGCCCCGGGACAGGCAACAGATACGCAGTATTTT. Encoded protein: CASSLGAPGQATDTQYF. The chain joins TRBV7-3 to TRBJ2-3; 8 bases line up with TRBD1. The junction had 10 bases not matched to a gene; V was cut back by 2 bases and J by 3 bases. The CDR3 covers 17 residues. Germline V gene sequence: CDR1 SGHTA, CDR2 FQGTGA.